These 12 T cell receptor beta chains originate from one sample sequenced in a study of tumor-infiltrating lymphocytes in oesophageal squamous cell carcinoma. TCRdb reanalysed the PCR reads using MiXCR and keeps one entry per CDR3 protein. The sample lists about 17,000 distinct CDR3 sequences; over 40% were seen once. The sample consisted of normal esophageal tissue next to the tumor. The receptors derive from a female donor with esophageal squamous cell carcinoma.

This clonotype was observed many times. The V and J genes are TRBV7-6 and TRBJ2-5; D not certain. TRBJ2-7 explains the end of the DNA better; the J call may be wrong. The CDR3 totals 13 residues. Germline V gene sequence: CDR1 SGHVS, CDR2 FNYEAQ. CDR3 nucleotides: TGTGCCAGCAGCTTAGTTCTAAGCTACGAGCAGTACTTC. Amino acids: CASSLVLSYEQYF.

This clonotype was counted between two and nine times. V and J are TRBV9 and TRBJ2-5; the match to TRBD2 covers 9 bases. The assigned J gene may be wrong: the sequence end matches TRBJ2-1 better. Germline V gives CDR1 SGDLS, CDR2 YYNGEE. The CDR3 consists of 15 residues. The CDR3 spells CASSFSGSGNNEQFF. The CDR3 DNA is TGTGCCAGCAGCTTTAGCGGGAGTGGAAACAATGAGCAGTTCTTC.

The chain has TRBV11-2 and TRBJ2-5; perhaps TRBD2 as D (5 bases). Trimming cost V 2 bases and J 5 bases, with 9 bases left between them. The CDR3 covers 13 residues. Germline CDR1 and CDR2: SGHAT and FQNNGV. The CDR3, as DNA: TGTGCCAGCAGCTTAAATCGAGGGGAGACCCAGTACTTC. Its translation is CASSLNRGETQYF. Together with reference TRBV11-2 and TRBJ2-5, the CDR3 gives the full variable domain: EAGVAQSPRYKIIEKRQSVAFWCNPISGHATLYWYQQILGQGPKLLIQFQNNGVVDDSQLPKDRFSAERLKGVDSTLKIQPAKLEDSAVYLCASSLNRGETQYFGPGTRLLVL.

For this clonotype: The CDR3 carries no conserved terminal phenylalanine or tryptophan, so it likely arises from a read error. No DNA is shown, since the ends of the CDR3 on it are uncertain; the CDR3 is the one TCRdb lists. This sequence joins TRBV5-5 and TRBJ2-6; TRBD1, the table's D call, was not compared with the DNA. Per germline, CDR1 SGHKS and CDR2 YYEKEE (reference sequence). The CDR3 adds up to 9 amino acids, both ends counted. CDR3 protein: CASVSPRDR.

In its sample, this clonotype ranks as medium-sized. The chain employs TRBV6-1 and TRBJ2-3, with TRBD2 identical over 8 bases. There are 16 residues in the CDR3. After removal of 7 bases from V and 2 bases from J, the junction contained 11 bases not matched to a gene. From germline, CDR1 is MNHNS and CDR2 SASEGT. CDR3 nucleotide sequence: TGTGCCAGCACCTCGTTCAGGCGGGGGGACACAGATACGCAGTATTTT. This sequence encodes CASTSFRRGDTDTQYF.

Concerning this clonotype: One end of the junction fails to match germline, which may point to a read error. This rearrangement joins TRBV6-4 to TRBJ1-6; no definite D call. This CDR3 contains 14 residues. Per germline, CDR1 MRHNA and CDR2 SNTAGT. The CDR3 loop is CASSDSNRGSPLHF. Written as DNA, the CDR3 is TGTGCCAGCAGTGACTCGAACCGGGGTTCACCCCTCCACTTC.

Relative to its sample, this clonotype is medium-sized. V and J are TRBV11-3 and TRBJ2-6, with no clear D. Per germline, CDR1 SGHNT and CDR2 YENEEA. CDR3 length equals 15 residues. V gave up 1 base and J gave up 5 bases, with 9 bases separating them. CDR3 loop: CASSLGDKRANVLTF. CDR3 DNA: TGTGCCAGCAGCTTAGGTGATAAGCGGGCCAACGTCCTGACTTTC.

This clonotype was found many times. CDR3 sequence reads: CASSLGRGGQETQYF. The CDR3 bases are TGTGCCAGCAGTTTGGGGCGGGGGGGCCAAGAGACCCAGTACTTC. The gene calls are TRBV12-3 or TRBV12-4 and TRBJ2-5; 9 bases agree with TRBD2. The length of the CDR3 is 15 residues. V was pared by 3 bases and J by 1 base, with 3 bases of the junction left unmatched.

V usage is TRBV7-9 and J usage is TRBJ2-3; 9 nucleotides match TRBD2. This CDR3 has 16 amino acids. After removal of 2 bases from V and 2 bases from J, the junction contained 5 bases not matched to a gene. Per germline, CDR1 SEHNR and CDR2 FQNEAQ (reference sequence). The CDR3 protein is CASSLLLAGNTDTQYF. The CDR3 DNA sequence: TGTGCCAGCAGCTTACTGCTAGCGGGGAACACAGATACGCAGTATTTT.

This clonotype was observed at least ten times. The rearrangement joins TRBV5-1 to TRBJ2-3; D gene ambiguous. There are 14 residues in the CDR3. Germline V lookup: CDR1 SGHRS, CDR2 YFSETQ. Between the trimmed V and J ends, which lost 0 bases and 2 bases, there was a span of 7 bases. The CDR3 DNA follows: TGCGCCAGCAGCTTGGCTCAGGCCACAGATACGCAGTATTTT. Amino acid sequence: CASSLAQATDTQYF.

The chain uses TRBV7-2 and TRBJ1-4, with D unresolved. The CDR3 runs to 14 residues. V lost 4 bases and J lost 0, with 6 bases in between. Germline V gene sequence: CDR1 SGHTA, CDR2 FQGNSA. CDR3 DNA: TGTGCCAGCAGCTACAGAGCAACTAATGAAAAACTGTTTTTT. Its translation is CASSYRATNEKLFF.

The chain combines TRBV7-3 with TRBJ2-5; 8 bases map to TRBD2. The DNA end is more similar to TRBJ2-1, so the J call may be wrong. The germline CDR1 and CDR2 sequences are SGHTA and FQGTGA. This CDR3 comprises 15 residues. The DNA for the CDR3 is TGTGCCAGCAGCCCACGACTAGCGTTCTACAATGAGCAGTTCTTC. Translated, it gives CASSPRLAFYNEQFF.